Presented here are 15 T cell receptor beta chains from one specimen sequenced in a study of technical replicates of blood from a few donors. Here immunoSEQ multiplex PCR was the method, and the copy in TCRdb shows in-frame clones only, minus some. This table holds tens of thousands of clones, around 97% found once. Sequences were obtained from T cells isolated from PBMCs. These receptors were collected from a human donor in good health.

The rearrangement joins TRBV7-8 to TRBJ1-5; maybe TRBD1 (5 bases). CDR3 length: 16 residues. The V gene lost 1 base and the J gene lost 3 bases, with 13 bases spanning the gap. Germline V gives CDR1 SGHVS, CDR2 FQNEAQ. Written as DNA, the CDR3 is TGTGCCAGCAGCTTAGAGTGGTTACAGGACAATCAGCCCCAGCATTTT. Protein product: CASSLEWLQDNQPQHF.

This chain joins TRBV7-2 and TRBJ1-2; D is perhaps TRBD1 (5 bases). Per the germline V gene, CDR1 is SGHTA and CDR2 is FQGNSA. The V and J ends lost 4 bases and 4 bases respectively, with 13 bases between them. The CDR3 runs to 14 residues. CDR3: CASSSDRQSYGYTF. The CDR3 DNA is TGTGCCAGCAGCTCAGATAGACAGAGCTATGGCTACACCTTC.

The chain links TRBV6-5 to TRBJ2-2; possible D gene TRBD1, 6 bases. Per germline, CDR1 MNHEY and CDR2 SVGAGI. This CDR3 contains 14 residues. The ends were cut back, 7 bases at V and 7 bases at J, with 16 bases in the middle. DNA for the CDR3: TGTGCCAGCAATCAAGAAGGGGGTTACGGGGAGCTGTTTTTT. It specifies CASNQEGGYGELFF.

The V call is TRBV9, the J call TRBJ2-1; 7 nucleotides line up with TRBD2. This CDR3 is built from 17 residues. Germline lookup yields CDR1 SGDLS and CDR2 YYNGEE. Trimming at V came to 0 bases and at J to 7 bases, leaving 13 bases not matched to a gene. CDR3 DNA: TGTGCCAGCAGCGTAGAGTTAGGGCGGGGGAGCCGAAATGAGCAGTTCTTC. This sequence encodes CASSVELGRGSRNEQFF. The complete variable domain, with remaining parts taken from reference TRBV9 and TRBJ2-1, reads DSGVTQTPKHLITATGQRVTLRCSPRSGDLSVYWYQQSLDQGLQFLIQYYNGEERAKGNILERFSAQQFPDLHSELNLSSLELGDSALYFCASSVELGRGSRNEQFFGPGTRLTVL.

This rearrangement joins TRBV5-1 to TRBJ2-1; a possible D gene is TRBD1 (6 bases). V was clipped by 1 base and J by 4 bases, with 12 bases between them. In germline, CDR1 is SGHRS, CDR2 YFSETQ. The CDR3 consists of 15 residues. The CDR3 loop is CASSLQQGTYNEQFF. CDR3 coding DNA: TGCGCCAGCAGCTTGCAGCAGGGGACGTACAATGAGCAGTTCTTC.

The genes are TRBV6-1 and TRBJ1-2; a possible D gene is TRBD1 (5 bases). Germline V gives CDR1 MNHNS, CDR2 SASEGT. Trimming took off 5 bases at V and 8 bases at J, with 12 bases between the two ends. The CDR3 extends over 12 amino acids. Here the CDR3 DNA reads TGTGCCAGCAGTATAGGGGATTACGGCTACACCTTC. It encodes CASSIGDYGYTF.

V and J are TRBV7-6 and TRBJ1-2; perhaps TRBD1 as D (5 bases). The CDR3 runs 14 residues. V was pared by 4 bases and J by 5 bases, with 14 bases between. The germline V gene has CDR1 SGHVS and CDR2 FNYEAQ. The CDR3 sequence is CASSSSGTVYGYTF. CDR3 bases: TGTGCCAGCAGCTCCTCCGGGACTGTGTATGGCTACACCTTC.

This clone was picked up a small number of times. The CDR3 spells CASSLAGVHEQYF. CDR3 bases: TGTGCCAGCAGCTTGGCGGGAGTACACGAGCAGTACTTC. The V call is TRBV5-6, the J call TRBJ2-7, with D tentatively TRBD2 (6 bases). Between the trimmed V and J ends, which lost 0 bases and 5 bases, there was a span of 9 bases. Germline CDR1 reads SGHDT; CDR2 reads YYEEEE. The CDR3 loop spans 13 amino acids.

The rearrangement uses TRBV4-1 and TRBJ2-2, with 10 bases identical to TRBD2. In germline, CDR1 is MGHRA, CDR2 YSYEKL. The CDR3 covers 15 residues. The junction had 3 bases not matched to a gene; V was cut back by 4 bases and J by 4 bases. The CDR3 spells CASSPTSGRTGELFF. The CDR3 DNA is TGCGCCAGCAGCCCGACTAGCGGGCGCACCGGGGAGCTGTTTTTT.

With respect to this clone: The identical CDR3 is also encoded by other nucleotide sequences in the sample. The rearrangement joins TRBV27 to TRBJ2-7; D may be TRBD2 (5 bases). Per the germline V gene, CDR1 is MNHEY and CDR2 is SMNVEV (reference sequence). This CDR3 spans 14 amino acids. The V gene lost 0 bases and the J gene lost 0 bases, with 6 bases spanning the gap. The CDR3 loop is CASSLSRGSYEQYF. DNA of the CDR3: TGTGCCAGCAGTTTATCTCGGGGCTCCTACGAGCAGTACTTC.

The chain joins TRBV5-4 to TRBJ1-3; weak D call: TRBD1 (6 bases). Germline V lookup: CDR1 SGHNT, CDR2 YYREEE (reference sequence). Trimming left V 3 bases short and J 5 bases short, with 12 bases between. The CDR3 extends over 14 amino acids. The CDR3 loop is CASSSQGIRNTIYF. The DNA for the CDR3 is TGTGCCAGCAGCTCCCAGGGGATCAGAAACACCATATATTTT.

V gene TRBV27 combines with J gene TRBJ2-1; a weak D match, TRBD2 (6 bases). This CDR3 is 14 amino acids long. Trimming stripped 2 bases from V and 8 bases from J, with 13 bases between. CDR1 is MNHEY and CDR2 is SMNVEV in the germline V gene (reference sequence). CDR3 sequence (DNA): TGTGCCAGCAGTTTAAGTCCTGCGGGGTATGAGCAGTTCTTC. Its translation is CASSLSPAGYEQFF.

The chain employs TRBV10-3 and TRBJ1-1, with D perhaps TRBD1 (6 bases). Trimming pared 2 bases from V and 6 bases from J, leaving 25 bases between. The length of the CDR3 is 18 residues. The V gene's germline CDR1 is ENHRY and CDR2 SYGVKD. The CDR3, as DNA: TGTGCCATCAGTGAGGAGACAGGATTTGAGCGTGGTGGCGCTGAAGCTTTCTTT. Protein product: CAISEETGFERGGAEAFF.

The V and J genes are TRBV11-3 and TRBJ1-2; 8 bases match TRBD1. V lost 2 bases to trimming and J lost 6 bases; unmatched junction nucleotides: 5. The CDR3 runs to 14 residues. Germline loops: CDR1 SGHNT, CDR2 YENEEA. The CDR3: CASSLQGAGDGYTF. The CDR3 DNA is TGTGCCAGCAGCTTACAGGGGGCCGGAGATGGCTACACCTTC. The whole variable domain, filled in from reference TRBV11-3 and TRBJ1-2, reads EAGVVQSPRYKIIEKKQPVAFWCNPISGHNTLYWYLQNLGQGPELLIRYENEEAVDDSQLPKDRFSAERLKGVDSTLKIQPAELGDSAVYLCASSLQGAGDGYTFGSGTRLTVV.

V gene TRBV5-6 combines with J gene TRBJ1-2, with 7 bases lining up with TRBD1. V lost 2 bases and J lost 5; bases outside the gene matches: 6. The CDR3 contains 14 residues. Germline CDR1 reads SGHDT; CDR2 reads YYEEEE. The CDR3 coding sequence is TGTGCCAGCAGCTTCCTCCAGGGGGTGTATGGCTACACCTTC. Residues: CASSFLQGVYGYTF.